The rows below give T cell receptor beta chains drawn from one sample of a study of T cell changes during pregnancy in multiple sclerosis. TCRdb keeps only in-frame clones here, not all; method: immunoSEQ multiplex PCR. This table holds roughly 29,000 clones, approximately 88% found once. The sample was CD8+ T cells from peripheral blood mononuclear cells, taken before pregnancy. These receptors all come from a female donor with multiple sclerosis, enrolled in a pregnancy study. Each CDR3 is given with its conserved first and last residue. A D gene is named only where the DNA matches it firmly. Clone size is given for some rows only: seen once, a few or many times, or a class if the clone is expanded.

abundance: few
j_gene: TRBJ2-1
v_gene: TRBV6-4
d_gene: NA
CDR3aa: CASSDSATYNEQFF
CDR3nt: TGTGCCAGCAGTGACTCAGCCACCTACAATGAGCAGTTCTTC

abundance: NA
j_gene: TRBJ2-1
v_gene: TRBV6-4
d_gene: TRBD1
CDR3aa: CASSDFPDRADEQFF
CDR3nt: TGTGCCAGCAGTGACTTCCCGGACAGGGCCGATGAGCAGTTCTTC

abundance: NA
j_gene: TRBJ1-2
v_gene: TRBV6-1
d_gene: NA
CDR3aa: CASTLEGSSSYGYTF
CDR3nt: TGTGCCAGCACTTTAGAGGGCAGCAGCTCATATGGCTACACCTTC

abundance: NA
j_gene: TRBJ2-1
v_gene: TRBV4-1
d_gene: TRBD2
CDR3aa: CASSPRTSGGAVIYNEQFF
CDR3nt: TGCGCCAGCAGCCCAAGGACTAGCGGGGGGGCAGTTATTTACAATGAGCAGTTCTTC

abundance: few
j_gene: TRBJ2-5
v_gene: TRBV2
d_gene: NA
CDR3aa: CASSPFLAGETQYF
CDR3nt: TGTGCCAGCAGCCCTTTCCTTGCCGGGGAGACCCAGTACTTC

abundance: NA
j_gene: TRBJ2-7
v_gene: TRBV7-2
d_gene: TRBD1
CDR3aa: CASSLGLFGQGVHEQYF
CDR3nt: TGTGCCAGCAGCTTAGGACTTTTTGGGCAGGGGGTCCACGAGCAGTACTTC

abundance: NA
j_gene: TRBJ2-1
v_gene: TRBV6-5
d_gene: NA
CDR3aa: CASSYLGGPGEQFF
CDR3nt: TGTGCCAGCAGTTATCTGGGGGGACCGGGTGAGCAGTTCTTC

abundance: NA
j_gene: TRBJ2-1
v_gene: TRBV6-4
d_gene: NA
CDR3aa: CASSDRGTGVNEQFF
CDR3nt: TGTGCCAGCAGTGACCGCGGAACAGGCGTCAATGAGCAGTTCTTC

abundance: NA
j_gene: TRBJ2-7
v_gene: TRBV9
d_gene: NA
CDR3aa: CASSPRNSYEQYF
CDR3nt: TGTGCCAGCAGCCCCAGGAACTCCTACGAGCAGTACTTC

abundance: NA
j_gene: TRBJ2-1
v_gene: TRBV27
d_gene: TRBD2
CDR3aa: CASSRLAGGPSSYNEQFF
CDR3nt: TGTGCCAGCAGTCGACTAGCGGGGGGGCCGAGCTCCTACAATGAGCAGTTCTTC

abundance: NA
j_gene: TRBJ2-2
v_gene: TRBV5-4
d_gene: NA
CDR3aa: CAAGRGDTGELFF
CDR3nt: TGTGCCGCGGGGAGGGGGGACACCGGGGAGCTGTTTTTT

abundance: NA
j_gene: TRBJ2-7
v_gene: TRBV6-1
d_gene: NA
CDR3aa: CASSEALGGNYEQYF
CDR3nt: TGTGCCAGCAGTGAAGCGCTCGGTGGTAACTACGAGCAGTACTTC

abundance: NA
j_gene: TRBJ1-2
v_gene: TRBV27
d_gene: NA
CDR3aa: CASSLSQGNYGYTF
CDR3nt: TGTGCCAGCAGTTTATCGCAGGGGAACTATGGCTACACCTTC

abundance: NA
j_gene: TRBJ2-7
v_gene: TRBV5-1
d_gene: TRBD1
CDR3aa: CASSKQGQSPYEQYF
CDR3nt: TGCGCCAGCAGCAAACAGGGACAGAGCCCCTACGAGCAGTACTTC

abundance: NA
j_gene: TRBJ2-7
v_gene: TRBV6-5
d_gene: NA
CDR3aa: CASSLVGDYEQYF
CDR3nt: TGTGCCAGCAGTCTAGTCGGGGACTACGAGCAGTACTTC

abundance: few
j_gene: TRBJ1-6
v_gene: TRBV4-1
d_gene: NA
CDR3aa: CASSPVENSPLHF
CDR3nt: TGCGCCAGCAGCCCGGTAGAGAATTCACCCCTCCACTTT

abundance: NA
j_gene: TRBJ1-2
v_gene: TRBV4-3
d_gene: NA
CDR3aa: CASSQFRLGAPNYGYTF
CDR3nt: TGCGCCAGCAGCCAATTCCGCTTGGGAGCGCCGAACTATGGCTACACCTTC

abundance: once
j_gene: TRBJ2-1
v_gene: TRBV11-3
d_gene: NA
CDR3aa: CASSPRGGDVKNEQFF
CDR3nt: TGTGCCAGCAGCCCGAGGGGGGGGGACGTCAAGAATGAGCAGTTCTTC

abundance: NA
j_gene: TRBJ2-7
v_gene: TRBV6-1
d_gene: NA
CDR3aa: CASSEGGASYEQYF
CDR3nt: TGTGCCAGCAGTGAGGGGGGGGCCTCCTACGAGCAGTACTTC

abundance: NA
j_gene: TRBJ2-7
v_gene: TRBV18
d_gene: TRBD1
CDR3aa: CASSDRENYEQYF
CDR3nt: TGTGCCAGCTCAGACAGGGAAAACTACGAGCAGTACTTC

abundance: NA
j_gene: TRBJ1-5
v_gene: TRBV2
d_gene: TRBD1
CDR3aa: CASSQQGKSNQPQHF
CDR3nt: TGTGCCAGCAGTCAACAGGGGAAGAGCAATCAGCCCCAGCATTTT

abundance: NA
j_gene: TRBJ2-7
v_gene: TRBV27
d_gene: TRBD2
CDR3aa: CASSGTRYSYEQYF
CDR3nt: TGTGCCAGCAGCGGGACTAGGTACTCCTACGAGCAGTACTTC

abundance: once
j_gene: TRBJ2-6
v_gene: TRBV28
d_gene: TRBD1
CDR3aa: CASWTGLSSGANVLTF
CDR3nt: TGTGCCAGCTGGACAGGGCTGAGCTCTGGGGCCAACGTCCTGACTTTC

abundance: NA
j_gene: TRBJ1-3
v_gene: TRBV7-9
d_gene: NA
CDR3aa: CASLRGSGNTIYF
CDR3nt: TGTGCCAGCTTAAGGGGCTCTGGAAACACCATATATTTT

abundance: NA
j_gene: TRBJ1-2
v_gene: TRBV4-3
d_gene: NA
CDR3aa: CASSQAQRRDRYGYTF
CDR3nt: TGCGCCAGCAGCCAAGCCCAACGGAGGGATAGGTATGGCTACACCTTC

abundance: NA
j_gene: TRBJ1-5
v_gene: TRBV30
d_gene: NA
CDR3aa: CAWSETLGAPQHF
CDR3nt: TGTGCCTGGAGTGAAACGTTGGGGGCGCCCCAGCATTTT

abundance: NA
j_gene: TRBJ2-7
v_gene: TRBV28
d_gene: NA
CDR3aa: CASSLKVGGSYEQYF
CDR3nt: TGTGCCAGCAGTTTAAAGGTGGGGGGCTCCTACGAGCAGTACTTC

abundance: NA
j_gene: TRBJ1-2
v_gene: TRBV5-1
d_gene: TRBD1
CDR3aa: CASSSTGAFDGYTF
CDR3nt: TGCGCCAGCAGCTCGACAGGGGCCTTCGATGGCTACACCTTC

abundance: NA
j_gene: TRBJ2-7
v_gene: TRBV9
d_gene: NA
CDR3aa: CASSVDGATYEQYF
CDR3nt: TGTGCCAGCAGCGTAGATGGGGCCACCTACGAGCAGTACTTC

abundance: NA
j_gene: TRBJ1-2
v_gene: TRBV19
d_gene: NA
CDR3aa: CASRFMDSRHYYGYTF
CDR3nt: TGTGCCAGTCGATTCATGGACAGCCGACATTACTATGGCTACACCTTC

abundance: once
j_gene: TRBJ2-7
v_gene: TRBV5-4
d_gene: NA
CDR3aa: CASSLGLTPTTYEQYF
CDR3nt: TGTGCCAGCAGCTTGGGGTTGACACCGACCACCTACGAGCAGTACTTC

abundance: once
j_gene: TRBJ2-7
v_gene: TRBV5-6
d_gene: NA
CDR3aa: CASSFPSGDEQYF
CDR3nt: TGTGCCAGCAGCTTCCCTTCAGGGGACGAGCAGTACTTC

abundance: NA
j_gene: TRBJ1-1
v_gene: TRBV5-1
d_gene: NA
CDR3aa: CASHPGLSTEAFF
CDR3nt: TGCGCCAGCCATCCAGGGTTGAGTACTGAAGCTTTCTTT

abundance: NA
j_gene: TRBJ2-3
v_gene: TRBV27
d_gene: NA
CDR3aa: CASSPRLGTDTQYF
CDR3nt: TGTGCCAGCAGTCCCCGACTGGGCACAGATACGCAGTATTTT

abundance: NA
j_gene: TRBJ1-1
v_gene: TRBV7-9
d_gene: NA
CDR3aa: CASSLGGVNTEAFF
CDR3nt: TGTGCCAGCAGCTTAGGGGGGGTAAACACTGAAGCTTTCTTT

abundance: NA
j_gene: TRBJ1-2
v_gene: TRBV9
d_gene: NA
CDR3aa: CASSPIPGGTVNYGYTF
CDR3nt: TGTGCCAGCAGCCCCATCCCGGGGGGGACCGTTAACTATGGCTACACCTTC

abundance: NA
j_gene: TRBJ1-3
v_gene: TRBV7-9
d_gene: NA
CDR3aa: CASSLVGAVISGNTIYF
CDR3nt: TGTGCCAGCAGCTTAGTTGGAGCCGTTATATCTGGAAACACCATATATTTT

abundance: NA
j_gene: TRBJ1-2
v_gene: TRBV5-6
d_gene: NA
CDR3aa: CASSTTVGYTF
CDR3nt: TGTGCCAGCAGTACGACAGTGGGCTACACCTTC

abundance: NA
j_gene: TRBJ2-7
v_gene: TRBV10-1
d_gene: TRBD1
CDR3aa: CASSEIGDRGYEQYF
CDR3nt: TGCGCCAGCAGCGAGATAGGGGACAGGGGGTACGAGCAGTACTTC

abundance: NA
j_gene: TRBJ1-5
v_gene: TRBV19
d_gene: TRBD1
CDR3aa: CASSYRGIGQPQHF
CDR3nt: TGTGCCAGTAGTTACAGGGGGATAGGTCAGCCCCAGCATTTT

abundance: NA
j_gene: TRBJ2-7
v_gene: TRBV6-5
d_gene: NA
CDR3aa: CASIKQGYYEQYF
CDR3nt: TGTGCCAGCATCAAACAGGGTTATTACGAGCAGTACTTC

abundance: NA
j_gene: TRBJ2-1
v_gene: TRBV10-1
d_gene: TRBD2
CDR3aa: CASSESLAAYNEQFF
CDR3nt: TGCGCCAGCAGTGAGTCACTAGCGGCCTACAATGAGCAGTTCTTC